What follows are 27 T cell receptor beta chains derived from one specimen sequenced in a study of blood T cell repertoires in COVID-19. Measured with immunoSEQ multiplex PCR; TCRdb has only the in-frame clones, and not every one. The repertoire consists of around 120,000 clones, with around 80% occurring once and the leading ten covering over 6%. Sequencing was performed on peripheral blood. The receptors originated from a man between 65 and 80 years old with active or convalescent COVID-19.

The chain carries TRBV5-1 and TRBJ2-7; D is possibly TRBD1 (6 bases). Germline CDR1 SGHRS, CDR2 YFSETQ. Trimming shortened V by 1 base and J by 2 bases, and 13 bases separated the two germline ends. The CDR3 is made up of 15 amino acids. The CDR3 coding sequence is TGCGCCAGCAGCTTGTCCGACAGGAGCCCCTACGAGCAGTACTTC. Residues: CASSLSDRSPYEQYF.

V and J are TRBV5-1 and TRBJ2-1; D uncertain. Germline CDR1 and CDR2: SGHRS and YFSETQ. The CDR3 length is 16 residues. Trimming took 4 bases from V and 8 from J, leaving 22 bases between them. The chain's CDR3 is CASSPLAGPIEDEQFF. In nucleotides, the CDR3 is TGCGCCAGCAGCCCCTTGGCCGGTCCCATTGAGGATGAGCAGTTCTTC.

The gene calls are TRBV5-6 and TRBJ1-2; D remains unclear. The germline V gene encodes CDR1 SGHDT and CDR2 YYEEEE. The V end was cut by 0 bases, the J end by 3 bases, with 6 bases between. CDR3 length: 13 residues. The DNA for the CDR3 is TGTGCCAGCAGCTTGGGCCGGGACTATGGCTACACCTTC. It specifies CASSLGRDYGYTF.

A remark on this clone: Other DNA sequences of this sample code for an identical CDR3. This chain joins TRBV6-5 and TRBJ2-2; D is unclear. CDR1 and CDR2 from the germline V gene are MNHEY and SVGAGI. CDR3 size: 13 residues. V dropped 3 bases and J dropped 3 bases, with 5 bases sitting between them. The CDR3 here is CASSYLDTGELFF. In nucleotides, the CDR3 is TGTGCCAGCAGTTATTTAGACACCGGGGAGCTGTTTTTT.

The chain has TRBV12-3 or TRBV12-4 and TRBJ2-1; possible D gene TRBD1, 6 bases. Trimming left V 0 bases short and J 7 bases short, with 7 bases between. This CDR3 region has 13 residues. CDR3 sequence reads: CASSLAQGNEQFF. DNA of the CDR3: TGTGCCAGCAGTTTAGCGCAGGGGAATGAGCAGTTCTTC.

This clone turned up a few times. The rearrangement uses TRBV5-1 and TRBJ2-1, with D possibly TRBD1 on 5 matching bases. Trimming cost V 5 bases and J 0 bases, with 12 bases left between them. From germline, CDR1 is SGHRS and CDR2 YFSETQ. This CDR3 region has 15 residues. CDR3 protein: CASRLTEYSYNEQFF. The CDR3 DNA reads as TGCGCCAGCAGATTGACAGAATACTCCTACAATGAGCAGTTCTTC.

This chain connects TRBV5-7 to TRBJ1-1; a weak D match, TRBD1 (6 bases). TRBV5-7 qualifies as an ORF whose function is uncertain. The CDR3 extends over 14 amino acids. Trimming stripped 5 bases from V and 5 bases from J, with 16 bases between. CDR3 amino acids: CASSQGFGETEAFF. The CDR3 DNA reads as TGTGCCAGCAGTCAGGGGTTCGGGGAGACTGAAGCTTTCTTT.

The chain links TRBV19 to TRBJ2-1; 11 positions agree with TRBD1. This CDR3 has 15 residues. Germline trimming cut 3 bases from V and 5 bases from J; bases unmatched to any gene: 3. Germline assignment: CDR1 LNHDA and CDR2 SQIVND (reference sequence). CDR3 coding DNA: TGTGCCAGTAGTATGGGACAGGGGGATAACAATGAGCAGTTCTTC. This sequence encodes CASSMGQGDNNEQFF.

V is TRBV7-2 and J is TRBJ1-4; the match to TRBD1 covers 9 bases. V dropped 2 bases and J dropped 3; count of bases not matched to a gene: 4. The CDR3 length is 16 residues. Germline V lookup: CDR1 SGHTA, CDR2 FQGNSA. The CDR3 nucleotides read TGTGCCAGCAGCTTACGTCGGACAGGGGCTAATGAAAAACTGTTTTTT. This codes for CASSLRRTGANEKLFF.

Only a few counts were recorded for this clone. The chain is built from TRBV6-5 and TRBJ1-1; TRBD1 agrees at 9 bases. Germline trimming cut 4 bases from V and 4 bases from J; bases unmatched to any gene: 7. This CDR3 contains 15 residues. Germline loops: CDR1 MNHEY, CDR2 SVGAGI. The DNA for the CDR3 is TGTGCCAGCAGTTTCCGGACAGGGGCGGGCACTGAAGCTTTCTTT. Its protein product is CASSFRTGAGTEAFF.

The rearrangement uses TRBV29-1 and TRBJ1-1; possible D gene TRBD1, 6 bases. Germline V gene sequence: CDR1 SQVTM, CDR2 ANQGSEA. The CDR3 sequence is 14 residues long. V was pared by 6 bases and J by 1 base, with 15 bases between. The CDR3 sequence: CSVRGPTGNTEAFF. The CDR3, as DNA: TGCAGCGTGCGCGGACCGACAGGGAACACTGAAGCTTTCTTT.

The chain carries TRBV11-1 and TRBJ1-1; D remains ambiguous. Trimming removed 5 bases at V and 1 base at J, with 11 bases between. Germline V gene sequence: CDR1 SGHAT, CDR2 FQDESV (reference sequence). The CDR3 extends over 14 amino acids. The CDR3 region has the DNA TGTGCCAGCAGCCTACCCACCGAGAACACTGAAGCTTTCTTT. Its translation: CASSLPTENTEAFF.

The chain employs TRBV7-8 and TRBJ2-3, with D possibly matching TRBD2 (5 bases). Trimming pared 2 bases from V and 3 bases from J, leaving 12 bases between. CDR3 size: 15 residues. Germline V gives CDR1 SGHVS, CDR2 FQNEAQ. The CDR3 DNA reads as TGTGCCAGCAGCTTATCGGATTCGGGGACAGATACGCAGTATTTT. Amino acid sequence: CASSLSDSGTDTQYF.

As for this clone: At one boundary the junction diverges from the germline segment, which might be a read error. The chain joins TRBV6-1 to TRBJ2-3, with TRBD2 matching over 14 bases. The V gene's germline CDR1 is MNHNS and CDR2 SASEGT. The CDR3 loop spans 18 amino acids. CDR3 protein: CASSGGLAGGWGTDTQYF. The DNA for the CDR3 is TGTGCGAGCAGTGGCGGACTAGCGGGAGGCTGGGGCACAGATACGCAGTATTTT.

This chain links TRBV29-1 with TRBJ1-2, with D unresolved. This CDR3 has 12 amino acids. Trimming took 4 bases from V and 8 from J, leaving 14 bases between them. Germline V lookup: CDR1 SQVTM, CDR2 ANQGSEA. As DNA, the CDR3 is TGCAGCGTTGCGGGGAGAGAGGAAGGCTACACCTTC. Translation gives CSVAGREEGYTF.

The chain uses TRBV11-3 and TRBJ2-7; 7 bases are a match to TRBD1. J lost 4 bases, V lost 3 bases, and 3 bases had no gene match. This CDR3 comprises 13 residues. Germline V gene lookup returns CDR1 SGHNT and CDR2 YENEEA. The CDR3 sequence: CASSLGQKYEQYF. For the CDR3, the DNA is TGTGCCAGCAGCTTGGGACAGAAGTACGAGCAGTACTTC.

Only a few counts were recorded for this clone. This chain joins TRBV6-2 or TRBV6-3 and TRBJ2-3; TRBD1 might be the D (5 bases). Germline-derived CDR1 and CDR2 are MNHEY and SVGEGT. This CDR3 spans 15 amino acids. The V gene lost 5 bases and the J gene lost 0 bases, with 12 bases spanning the gap. The CDR3: CASSLGGASTDTQYF. CDR3 DNA: TGTGCCAGCAGTCTGGGTGGGGCCAGCACAGATACGCAGTATTTT.

The chain uses TRBV2 and TRBJ2-5; perhaps TRBD2 as D (5 bases). Trimming cost V 3 bases and J 4 bases, with 9 bases left between them. The CDR3 spans 13 residues. Germline-derived CDR1 and CDR2 are SNHLY and FYNNEI. CDR3 sequence: CASSDGVSETQYF. The CDR3 bases are TGTGCCAGCAGTGACGGGGTGTCAGAGACCCAGTACTTC.

The chain couples TRBV4-1 to TRBJ1-2; 8 nucleotides line up with TRBD1. Trimming took 3 bases from V and 4 from J; bases not matched to a gene: 13. Germline V gives CDR1 MGHRA, CDR2 YSYEKL. The CDR3 runs to 17 residues. The CDR3 bases are TGCGCCAGCAGCCACCAACCGCCGGGACAGGCACCCTATGGCTACACCTTC. Translation: CASSHQPPGQAPYGYTF.

The V call is TRBV4-1, the J call TRBJ2-7; a possible D gene is TRBD2 (6 bases). The V gene lost 1 base and the J gene lost 4 bases, with 14 bases spanning the gap. The CDR3 consists of 15 residues. Germline lookup yields CDR1 MGHRA and CDR2 YSYEKL. This CDR3 reads CASSQGGTWVYEQYF. CDR3 DNA: TGCGCCAGCAGCCAAGGGGGGACTTGGGTTTACGAGCAGTACTTC.

The rearrangement joins TRBV12-3 or TRBV12-4 to TRBJ1-5; D unclear. Between the trimmed V and J ends, which lost 5 bases and 0 bases, there was a span of 5 bases. This CDR3 is built from 13 residues. CDR3 amino acids: CASSRDSNQPQHF. CDR3 sequence (DNA): TGTGCCAGCAGTCGGGATAGCAATCAGCCCCAGCATTTT.

This clone was observed at least ten times. CDR3 nucleotide sequence: TGTGCCAGTAGACAGGGAGGCTACACCTTC. Amino acids: CASRQGGYTF. The rearrangement joins TRBV19 to TRBJ1-2, with D possibly being TRBD1 (6 bases). Per the germline V gene, CDR1 is LNHDA and CDR2 is SQIVND (reference sequence). With 6 bases removed from V and 8 bases from J, the gap between germline ends came to 7 bases. The CDR3 covers 10 residues.

This clone is a singleton in its sample. The chain has TRBV6-6 and TRBJ2-7; tentatively, D is TRBD2 (6 bases). Germline assignment: CDR1 MNHNY and CDR2 SVGAGI (reference sequence). This CDR3 has 15 amino acids. V shed 6 bases and J shed 0 bases, with 15 bases lying between them. DNA for the CDR3: TGTGCCAGCAGCCGTACGAGCGGGCCCTCCTACGAGCAGTACTTC. Protein: CASSRTSGPSYEQYF.

There are a few counts of this clone. The genes are TRBV5-1 and TRBJ1-2; D call uncertain. This CDR3 contains 13 residues. V shed 0 bases and J shed 5 bases, with 8 bases lying between them. Germline V CDR1 and CDR2: SGHRS, YFSETQ. CDR3 coding DNA: TGCGCCAGCAGCTTGGGAGCCATTTATGGCTACACCTTC. Protein: CASSLGAIYGYTF.

V is TRBV15 and J is TRBJ2-1, with TRBD2 identical over 7 bases. The V gene's germline CDR1 is LNHNV and CDR2 YYDKDF (reference sequence). This CDR3 comprises 18 residues. V dropped 2 bases and J dropped 2; count of bases not matched to a gene: 12. The CDR3 coding sequence is TGTGCCACCAGCAGAACCGGACTAAGCGGGAACCCCTACAATGAGCAGTTCTTC. Translated, it gives CATSRTGLSGNPYNEQFF.

A few counts support this clone. V and J are TRBV5-4 and TRBJ2-5; D may be TRBD2 (6 bases). Germline V gene sequence: CDR1 SGHNT, CDR2 YYREEE (reference sequence). Trimming left V 4 bases short and J 2 bases short, with 18 bases between. The CDR3 runs 16 residues. CDR3 in amino acids: CASSPGSSGEQETQYF. CDR3 bases: TGTGCCAGCAGCCCCGGGAGTTCCGGGGAACAAGAGACCCAGTACTTC.

The V gene is TRBV30, the J gene TRBJ1-1, with a possible D match to TRBD1 (5 bases). Per germline, CDR1 GTSNPN and CDR2 SVGIG (reference sequence). The CDR3 sequence is 12 residues long. The germline V and J ends were trimmed by 2 bases and 3 bases, with 7 bases remaining between them. DNA for the CDR3: TGTGCCTGGAGTTCAGGGTACACTGAAGCTTTCTTT. This translates into CAWSSGYTEAFF.